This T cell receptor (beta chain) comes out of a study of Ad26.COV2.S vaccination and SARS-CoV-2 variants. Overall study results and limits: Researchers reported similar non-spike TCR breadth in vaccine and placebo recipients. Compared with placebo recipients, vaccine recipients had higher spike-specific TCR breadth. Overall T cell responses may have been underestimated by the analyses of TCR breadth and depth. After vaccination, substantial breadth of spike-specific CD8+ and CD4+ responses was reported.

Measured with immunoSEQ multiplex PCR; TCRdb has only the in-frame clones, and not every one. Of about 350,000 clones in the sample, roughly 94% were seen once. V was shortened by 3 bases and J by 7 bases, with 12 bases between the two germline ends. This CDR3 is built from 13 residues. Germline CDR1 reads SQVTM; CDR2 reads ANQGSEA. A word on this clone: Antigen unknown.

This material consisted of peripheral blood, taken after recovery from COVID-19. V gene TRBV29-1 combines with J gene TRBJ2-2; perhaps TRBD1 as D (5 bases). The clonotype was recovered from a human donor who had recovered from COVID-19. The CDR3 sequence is CSVDSGYSGELFF. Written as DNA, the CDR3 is TGCAGCGTTGATTCAGGGTATAGCGGGGAGCTGTTTTTT.